This entry lists 32 T cell receptor beta chains sequenced from one sample in a study of CD8 T cells in Susac syndrome. RNA, at about 0.45 to 1 ug, was reverse transcribed with random hexamers. TCRdb independently ran MiXCR on the immunoSEQ multiplex PCR reads; one entry per CDR3 protein. This sample yields about 130,000 distinct CDR3 sequences, of which just under 95% are seen a single time; approximately 0.17% belongs to the top ten. Sample: CD8+ T cells from PBMCs. These receptors were collected from a human donor with Susac syndrome.

In its sample, this clonotype was seen once. This sequence joins TRBV19 and TRBJ2-7; maybe TRBD1 (6 bases). Trimming took off 7 bases at V and 4 bases at J, with 17 bases between the two ends. This CDR3 spans 14 amino acids. Germline V gene sequence: CDR1 LNHDA, CDR2 SQIVND (reference sequence). The CDR3 reads CASNSGTREYEQYF. The CDR3, as DNA: TGTGCCAGTAATTCCGGGACAAGAGAATACGAGCAGTACTTC.

The genes are TRBV4-1 and TRBJ1-2; D gene ambiguous. V was pared by 2 bases and J by 5 bases, with 15 bases between. This CDR3 has 15 amino acids. CDR1 MGHRA and CDR2 YSYEKL come from the germline V gene. In DNA, the CDR3 is TGCGCCAGCAGCCAACCACGCCCAGGTTCTTATGGCTACACCTTC. This codes for CASSQPRPGSYGYTF.

The chain combines TRBV4-1 with TRBJ1-5; tentatively, D is TRBD1 (5 bases). Trimming left V 3 bases short and J 4 bases short, with 13 bases between. This CDR3 has 15 amino acids. Germline CDR1 MGHRA, CDR2 YSYEKL. The CDR3 reads CASSQSTEGNQPQHF. CDR3 coding DNA: TGCGCCAGCAGCCAGTCGACAGAGGGTAATCAGCCCCAGCATTTT.

V usage is TRBV5-1 and J usage is TRBJ2-1; D not resolved. In germline, CDR1 is SGHRS, CDR2 YFSETQ. The CDR3 sequence is 14 residues long. Trimming took off 4 bases at V and 8 bases at J, with 16 bases between the two ends. The CDR3 nucleotides read TGCGCCAGCAGCCCCTGGCCTGGGTGGGATGAGCAGTTCTTC. This codes for CASSPWPGWDEQFF.

This clonotype was seen a single time. This chain joins TRBV27 and TRBJ1-5, with D possibly being TRBD1 (5 bases). Germline V gene lookup returns CDR1 MNHEY and CDR2 SMNVEV (reference sequence). The CDR3 is made up of 15 amino acids. Trimming took 5 bases from V and 0 from J, leaving 11 bases between them. The DNA of the CDR3 is TGTGCCAGCAGTCCCTACGACAGTAGCAATCAGCCCCAGCATTTT. Protein sequence: CASSPYDSSNQPQHF.

CDR3 region: CASSSGTAYYGYTF. The CDR3 DNA is TGTGCCAGCAGCTCCGGGACAGCCTACTATGGCTACACCTTC. The chain employs TRBV7-9 and TRBJ1-2; 7 bases map to TRBD1. The CDR3 loop spans 14 amino acids. Losses at the gene ends were 4 bases for V and 3 bases for J; bases not matched to a gene: 5. CDR1 SEHNR and CDR2 FQNEAQ come from the germline V gene (reference sequence).

Notes on this clonotype: The junction departs from the called germline gene at one end, perhaps through a read error. The chain couples TRBV9 to TRBJ2-7; 9 nucleotides align to TRBD2. Germline V gene data show CDR1 as SGDLS and CDR2 as YYNGEE. The CDR3 extends over 14 amino acids. CDR3 protein: CASSTGTSSFEQYF. CDR3 in DNA: TGTGCCAGCTCGACCGGGACTAGCTCCTTCGAGCAGTACTTC.

The V call is TRBV7-9, the J call TRBJ2-1; D remains ambiguous. V was trimmed by 4 bases and J by 6 bases, leaving 22 bases between them. This CDR3 is 17 amino acids long. Per the germline V gene, CDR1 is SEHNR and CDR2 is FQNEAQ (reference sequence). CDR3 region: CASSSTLRTVMGNEQFF. The CDR3 coding sequence is TGTGCCAGCAGCTCGACCCTTCGGACCGTGATGGGCAATGAGCAGTTCTTC.

In its sample, this clonotype was seen once. The chain couples TRBV12-5 to TRBJ1-4; D is ambiguous. This CDR3 spans 13 amino acids. Per the germline V gene, CDR1 is LGHNT and CDR2 is FRNRAP. V was shortened by 6 bases and J by 7 bases, with 12 bases between the two germline ends. CDR3 loop: CASGPEGREKLFF. DNA for the CDR3: TGTGCTAGTGGGCCCGAAGGGCGTGAAAAACTGTTTTTT.

V and J are TRBV5-1 and TRBJ1-4; no firm D call. V was cut by 0 bases and J by 3 bases, with 6 bases left in between. Per germline, CDR1 SGHRS and CDR2 YFSETQ. The CDR3 sequence is 14 residues long. CDR3 region: CASSLGAPNEKLFF. CDR3 DNA: TGCGCCAGCAGCTTGGGGGCTCCTAATGAAAAACTGTTTTTT.

The chain joins TRBV25-1 to TRBJ2-7, with 10 bases matching TRBD2. Unmatched junction bases numbered 2, after V lost 4 bases and J lost 5 bases. The germline CDR1 and CDR2 sequences are MGHDK and SYGVNS. This CDR3 has 13 amino acids. CDR3 DNA: TGTGCCAGCAGTGGTCTAGCGGGAGACGAGCAGTACTTC. It is translated as CASSGLAGDEQYF.

This clonotype was detected only once. The CDR3 coding sequence is TGTGCCAGCAGTTTTCCGGGAGTCCCCTACGAGCAGTACTTC. Protein sequence: CASSFPGVPYEQYF. The rearrangement uses TRBV6-5 and TRBJ2-7; D may be TRBD2 (6 bases). Trimming removed 4 bases at V and 2 bases at J, with 12 bases between. CDR3 size: 14 residues. Germline CDR1 and CDR2: MNHEY and SVGAGI.

The chain uses TRBV7-2 and TRBJ1-5; 7 bases align to TRBD1. The germline CDR1 and CDR2 sequences are SGHTA and FQGNSA. V dropped 5 bases and J dropped 5; count of bases not matched to a gene: 6. The CDR3 spans 14 residues. CDR3 loop: CASSATGVDQPQHF. In DNA form, the CDR3 reads TGTGCCAGCAGCGCAACAGGGGTTGATCAGCCCCAGCATTTT.

The chain couples TRBV12-5 to TRBJ1-2; a weak D match, TRBD1 (5 bases). The CDR3 runs 15 residues. Germline assignment: CDR1 LGHNT and CDR2 FRNRAP. The V end lost 5 bases, the J end lost 3 bases, and 16 bases lay between the germline ends. In DNA form, the CDR3 reads TGTGCTAGTGGTGACATGTCGGGGACGTACTATGGCTACACCTTC. Amino acid sequence: CASGDMSGTYYGYTF.

This clonotype came up once. This chain links TRBV7-9 with TRBJ2-6; D not resolved. The V end was cut by 3 bases, the J end by 0 bases, with 9 bases between. The CDR3 has 16 amino acids. Germline values: CDR1 SEHNR, CDR2 FQNEAQ (reference sequence). CDR3 protein: CASSFFDTSGANVLTF. As DNA, the CDR3 is TGTGCCAGCAGCTTTTTCGACACCTCTGGGGCCAACGTCCTGACTTTC. The whole variable domain, filled in from reference TRBV7-9 and TRBJ2-6, reads DTGVSQNPRHKITKRGQNVTFRCDPISEHNRLYWYRQTLGQGPEFLTYFQNEAQLEKSRLLSDRFSAERPKGSFSTLEIQRTEQGDSAMYLCASSFFDTSGANVLTFGAGSRLTVL.

The rearrangement links TRBV25-1 to TRBJ2-2; 7 bases align to TRBD2. Trimming took 6 bases from V and 4 from J; bases not matched to a gene: 8. CDR3 length equals 15 residues. The V gene's germline CDR1 is MGHDK and CDR2 SYGVNS. The DNA for the CDR3 is TGTGCCAGCAGGAACGGCGGGAGAGGCACCGGGGAGCTGTTTTTT. Translation: CASRNGGRGTGELFF.

This clonotype occurred once. This sequence joins TRBV4-1 and TRBJ2-7; TRBD2 matches 7 bases. In germline, CDR1 is MGHRA, CDR2 YSYEKL. The J segment lost 0 bases and the V segment lost 3 bases, leaving 5 bases of the junction unmatched. This CDR3 comprises 15 residues. The chain's CDR3 is CASSHEGGSSYEQYF. The CDR3 DNA reads TGCGCCAGCAGCCACGAGGGCGGGAGCTCCTACGAGCAGTACTTC.

The CDR3 region has the DNA TGTGCCAGCAGCCCCGGGACTAGCGGGAAGTTCTTC. It translates to CASSPGTSGKFF. V and J are TRBV5-6 and TRBJ2-1; 13 bases align to TRBD2. Germline CDR1 SGHDT, CDR2 YYEEEE. This CDR3 comprises 12 residues. The junction had 3 bases not matched to a gene; V was cut back by 4 bases and J by 14 bases.

The J gene is TRBJ1-1, the V gene TRBV11-2, with D perhaps matching TRBD1 (6 bases). Germline V gene sequence: CDR1 SGHAT, CDR2 FQNNGV. This CDR3 region has 16 residues. Trimming removed 4 bases from V and 1 base from J, with 16 bases in between. The CDR3 region has the DNA TGTGCCAGCAGCTGGGGAACAGGGAATGGGAACACTGAAGCTTTCTTT. It encodes CASSWGTGNGNTEAFF.

In its sample, this clonotype was seen once. The junction does not match germline at one end; this may be a read error. The rearrangement uses TRBV7-7 and TRBJ2-3; D perhaps matches TRBD2 (5 bases). This CDR3 has 14 amino acids. The germline V gene encodes CDR1 SSHAT and CDR2 FNYEAQ (reference sequence). The CDR3, as DNA: TGTGCTAGCAGCTTAGCGACTCCGCCGTCCACGCAGTATTTT. Translated: CASSLATPPSTQYF.

The chain carries TRBV6-5 and TRBJ1-2, with a possible D match to TRBD1 (5 bases). CDR3 size: 16 residues. V was clipped by 0 bases and J by 2 bases, with 13 bases between them. Germline lookup yields CDR1 MNHEY and CDR2 SVGAGI. The CDR3 reads CASSYSPDNPNYGYTF. CDR3 nucleotide sequence: TGTGCCAGCAGTTACTCGCCGGACAACCCGAACTATGGCTACACCTTC.

The chain is built from TRBV6-5 and TRBJ1-2; D unclear. V was clipped by 10 bases and J by 2 bases, with 11 bases between them. This CDR3 has 12 residues. Germline V gene sequence: CDR1 MNHEY, CDR2 SVGAGI. CDR3 sequence (DNA): TGTGCCACCGTGAGGGTGAACTATGGCTACACCTTC. It codes for CATVRVNYGYTF.

J is TRBJ2-1 and V is TRBV30, with D perhaps being TRBD1 or TRBD2 (5 bases each). Trimming took off 2 bases at V and 6 bases at J, with 17 bases between the two ends. The CDR3 runs to 15 residues. Germline CDR1 GTSNPN, CDR2 SVGIG (reference sequence). The CDR3 DNA reads TGTGCCTGGAGTCTTCCGGGACCATGGCCCAATGAGCAGTTCTTC. Translated: CAWSLPGPWPNEQFF.

The chain has TRBV4-1 and TRBJ2-1; TRBD2 might be the D (6 bases). The ends were cut back, 6 bases at V and 9 bases at J, with 24 bases in the middle. This CDR3 is 16 amino acids long. In germline, CDR1 is MGHRA, CDR2 YSYEKL. CDR3 loop: CASRKESGLSYVEQFF. CDR3 nucleotides: TGCGCCAGCAGGAAAGAGAGCGGGTTATCTTACGTTGAGCAGTTCTTC.

DNA for the CDR3: TGCGCCAGCAGAAGACTAGCGGGAGGCGATGAGCAGTTCTTC. Translating gives CASRRLAGGDEQFF. This chain links TRBV10-2 with TRBJ2-1, with 13 bases fitting TRBD2. Trimming at V came to 6 bases and at J to 8 bases, leaving 4 bases not matched to a gene. Germline V gene sequence: CDR1 WSHSY, CDR2 SAAADI. The length of the CDR3 is 14 residues.

This clonotype was seen only once. This chain links TRBV5-5 with TRBJ2-7; D may be TRBD2 (6 bases). V lost 4 bases, J lost 0 bases, and 14 bases lay in between. Germline CDR1 is SGHKS and CDR2 is YYEKEE (reference sequence). This CDR3 spans 15 amino acids. The CDR3 spells CASSGGVRSSYEQYF. For the CDR3, the DNA is TGTGCCAGCAGCGGCGGGGTCCGAAGCTCCTACGAGCAGTACTTC. The whole variable domain, filled in from reference TRBV5-5 and TRBJ2-7, reads DAGVTQSPTHLIKTRGQQVTLRCSPISGHKSVSWYQQVLGQGPQFIFQYYEKEERGRGNFPDRFSARQFPNYSSELNVNALLLGDSALYLCASSGGVRSSYEQYFGPGTRLTVT.

The chain links TRBV7-6 to TRBJ2-3; either TRBD1 or TRBD2 may supply D (6 bases each). Germline V gene sequence: CDR1 SGHVS, CDR2 FNYEAQ. Between the trimmed V and J ends, which lost 5 bases and 4 bases, there was a span of 13 bases. The CDR3 runs to 14 residues. DNA of the CDR3: TGTGCCAGCAGCCCAAGGGGGGCGGCAGATACGCAGTATTTT. Protein sequence: CASSPRGAADTQYF.

The chain links TRBV27 to TRBJ2-1, with 7 bases fitting TRBD2. There are 11 residues in the CDR3. With 6 bases clipped from V and 12 bases from J, the junction kept 5 bases outside the gene matches. Per the germline V gene, CDR1 is MNHEY and CDR2 is SMNVEV (reference sequence). This CDR3 reads CASSTGLGQFF. In DNA form, the CDR3 reads TGTGCCAGCAGCACAGGACTAGGGCAGTTCTTC.

This sequence joins TRBV4-1 and TRBJ1-1; D remains ambiguous. CDR3 length: 14 amino acids. V lost 6 bases and J 1 base, leaving 12 bases between the germline ends. CDR1 is MGHRA and CDR2 is YSYEKL in the germline V gene. CDR3 in DNA: TGCGCCAGCAGGTTGTACGATTCGAACACTGAAGCTTTCTTT. Translation: CASRLYDSNTEAFF.

The genes are TRBV27 and TRBJ2-1, with D possibly being TRBD2 (6 bases). The germline V gene encodes CDR1 MNHEY and CDR2 SMNVEV (reference sequence). This CDR3 is 13 amino acids long. V was clipped by 3 bases and J by 8 bases, with 11 bases between them. CDR3 loop: CASSLTSSYEQFF. CDR3 DNA: TGTGCCAGCAGTTTGACTAGTTCGTATGAGCAGTTCTTC.

This clonotype was seen once. Here the CDR3 reads CASSLDTGTPYTDTQYF. The CDR3 bases are TGCGCCAGCAGCTTAGATACCGGGACGCCTTACACAGATACGCAGTATTTT. V usage is TRBV5-1 and J usage is TRBJ2-3; D is perhaps TRBD1 or TRBD2 (5 bases each). CDR3 length equals 17 residues. From germline, CDR1 is SGHRS and CDR2 YFSETQ. With 2 bases removed from V and 2 bases from J, the gap between germline ends came to 18 bases.

This clonotype was detected a few times. The chain carries TRBV3-1 and TRBJ2-3; perhaps TRBD2 as D (8 bases). CDR1 LGHDT and CDR2 YNNKEL come from the germline V gene (reference sequence). This CDR3 comprises 16 residues. V lost 5 bases and J 4 bases, leaving 19 bases between the germline ends. CDR3 coding DNA: TGTGCCAGCAGCTCGGTTGGTAGCGGGACAGCAGATACGCAGTATTTT. It translates to CASSSVGSGTADTQYF.